This passage covers 5 T cell receptor beta chains from one sample sequenced in a study of cytomegalovirus exposure and HLA in healthy donors. TCRdb's copy holds only in-frame clones and misses some; the assay was immunoSEQ multiplex PCR. Among 71,000 or so clones listed, roughly 94% were seen once. The sequenced sample consisted of PBMCs. These receptors were taken from a man aged 18-30 years in good health and CMV-seropositive.

V is TRBV5-1 and J is TRBJ2-1; possibly TRBD2 for D (6 bases). CDR1 is SGHRS and CDR2 is YFSETQ in the germline V gene. This CDR3 spans 15 amino acids. Trimming removed 4 bases from V and 0 bases from J, with 11 bases in between. CDR3: CASSDISGSYNEQFF. The CDR3 region has the DNA TGCGCCAGCAGCGACATTAGCGGCTCCTACAATGAGCAGTTCTTC. Using reference TRBV5-1 and TRBJ2-1 for the parts outside the CDR3, the full variable domain is KAGVTQTPRYLIKTRGQQVTLSCSPISGHRSVSWYQQTPGQGLQFLFEYFSETQRNKGNFPGRFSGRQFSNSRSEMNVSTLELGDSALYLCASSDISGSYNEQFFGPGTRLTVL.

This clone was counted a few times. The chain carries TRBV5-1 and TRBJ2-1; 11 positions match TRBD2. The germline V gene encodes CDR1 SGHRS and CDR2 YFSETQ. V lost 7 bases to trimming and J lost 4 bases; unmatched junction nucleotides: 7. The CDR3 spans 15 residues. The CDR3 DNA follows: TGCGCCAGCGCGAGGGGACTAGCGGAATACAATGAGCAGTTCTTC. The encoded protein is CASARGLAEYNEQFF.

This clone was counted once. This chain links TRBV19 with TRBJ2-3, with a tentative D call TRBD2 (6 bases). Germline V gene lookup returns CDR1 LNHDA and CDR2 SQIVND (reference sequence). CDR3 length: 14 residues. Trimming removed 2 bases from V and 4 bases from J, with 10 bases in between. The CDR3 DNA reads as TGTGCCAGTAGTATACGGGGGAATGCAGATACGCAGTATTTT. Its translation is CASSIRGNADTQYF.

The J gene is TRBJ1-1, the V gene TRBV7-3; 11 nucleotides align to TRBD1. The CDR3 has 19 amino acids. Germline trimming cut 0 bases from V and 1 base from J; bases unmatched to any gene: 10. Germline V gives CDR1 SGHTA, CDR2 FQGTGA. CDR3 bases: TGTGCCAGCAGCTTAACCCCGGGCGGGACAGGGGGTCCGAACACTGAAGCTTTCTTT. Residues: CASSLTPGGTGGPNTEAFF.

The V call is TRBV18, the J call TRBJ2-3, with 7 bases aligning to TRBD1. The CDR3 is made up of 15 amino acids. The germline gives CDR1 KGHSH, CDR2 LQKENI. The V segment lost 1 base and the J segment 4 bases; nucleotides outside the gene matches: 5. The DNA of the CDR3 is TGTGCCAGCTCACCACAACAGGGGAAGGCAGATACGCAGTATTTT. The encoded protein is CASSPQQGKADTQYF. The complete variable domain, with remaining parts taken from reference TRBV18 and TRBJ2-3, reads NAGVMQNPRHLVRRRGQEARLRCSPMKGHSHVYWYRQLPEEGLKFMVYLQKENIIDESGMPKERFSAEFPKEGPSILRIQQVVRGDSAAYFCASSPQQGKADTQYFGPGTRLTVL.